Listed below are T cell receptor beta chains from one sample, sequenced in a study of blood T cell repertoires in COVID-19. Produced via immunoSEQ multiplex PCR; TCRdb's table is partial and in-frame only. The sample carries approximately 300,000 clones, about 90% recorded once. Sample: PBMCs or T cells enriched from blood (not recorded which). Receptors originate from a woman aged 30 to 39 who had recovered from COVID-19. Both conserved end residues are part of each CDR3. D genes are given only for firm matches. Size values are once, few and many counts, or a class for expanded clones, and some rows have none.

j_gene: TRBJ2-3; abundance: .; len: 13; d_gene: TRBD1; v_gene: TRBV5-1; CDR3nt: TGCGCCAGCGTGGGACAGGGGGCGGATACGCAGTATTTT; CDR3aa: CASVGQGADTQYF
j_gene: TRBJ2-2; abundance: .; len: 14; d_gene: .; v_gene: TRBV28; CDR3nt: TGTGCCAGCAATTCGGACTATAGCACCGGGGAGCTGTTTTTT; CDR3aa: CASNSDYSTGELFF
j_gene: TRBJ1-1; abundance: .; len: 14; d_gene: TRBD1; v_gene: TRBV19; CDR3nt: TGTGCCAGTACCAAGGGACAGATTAACACTGAAGCTTTCTTT; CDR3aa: CASTKGQINTEAFF
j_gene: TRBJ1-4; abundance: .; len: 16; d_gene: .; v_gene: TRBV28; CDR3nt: TGTGCCAGCAGTTTTGGATTTACGGAGACTAATGAAAAACTGTTTTTT; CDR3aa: CASSFGFTETNEKLFF
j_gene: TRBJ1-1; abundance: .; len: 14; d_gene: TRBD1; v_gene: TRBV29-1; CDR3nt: TGCAGCGTCCGAACCCAGGGGGCGCGCGGTGAAGCTTTCTTT; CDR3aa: CSVRTQGARGEAFF
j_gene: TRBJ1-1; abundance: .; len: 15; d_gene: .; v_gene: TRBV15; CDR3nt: TGTGCCACCAGCAGAGATCCCAGGGGGAACACTGAAGCTTTCTTT; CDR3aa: CATSRDPRGNTEAFF
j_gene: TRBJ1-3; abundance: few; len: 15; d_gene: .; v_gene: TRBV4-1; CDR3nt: TGCGCCAGCAGCCAAGACAGGGACTCTGGAAACACCATATATTTT; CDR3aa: CASSQDRDSGNTIYF
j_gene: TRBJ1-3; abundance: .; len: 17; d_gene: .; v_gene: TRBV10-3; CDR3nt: TGTGCCATACGAGAAGGGAGCCTGCGCGACTACGGAAACACCATATATTTT; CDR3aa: CAIREGSLRDYGNTIYF
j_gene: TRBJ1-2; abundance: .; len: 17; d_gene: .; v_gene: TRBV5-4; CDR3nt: TGTGCCAGCAGCTTGGTAGGTGGTTGGCAGGGAATCGGAGGCTACACCTTC; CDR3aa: CASSLVGGWQGIGGYTF
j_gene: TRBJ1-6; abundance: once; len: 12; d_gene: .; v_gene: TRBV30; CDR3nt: TGTGCCTGGAGCGAAGAAGGGAGACCCCTCCACTTT; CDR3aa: CAWSEEGRPLHF
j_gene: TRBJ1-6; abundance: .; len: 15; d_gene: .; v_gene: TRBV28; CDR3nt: TGTGCCAGCAGCATTGCGCAGGCTTATAATTCACCCCTCCACTTT; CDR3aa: CASSIAQAYNSPLHF
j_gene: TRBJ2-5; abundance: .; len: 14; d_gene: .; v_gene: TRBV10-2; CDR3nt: TGCGCCAGCAGTGCGGCAGGGAACTTGGAGACCCAGTACTTC; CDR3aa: CASSAAGNLETQYF
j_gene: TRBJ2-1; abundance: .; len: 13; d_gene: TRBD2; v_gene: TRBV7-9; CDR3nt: TGTGCCAGTCTAGCGGGGGGGCTGGATGAGCAGTTCTTC; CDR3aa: CASLAGGLDEQFF
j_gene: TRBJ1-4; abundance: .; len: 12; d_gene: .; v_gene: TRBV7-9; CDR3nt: TGTGCCACTGACTCTTCCCGGGAAAAACTGTTTTTT; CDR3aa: CATDSSREKLFF
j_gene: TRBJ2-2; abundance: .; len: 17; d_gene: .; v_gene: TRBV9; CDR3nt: TGTGCCAGCAGCGGGCCACTGAAGGGGGTCTTTGTCGGGGAGCTGTTTTTT; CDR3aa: CASSGPLKGVFVGELFF
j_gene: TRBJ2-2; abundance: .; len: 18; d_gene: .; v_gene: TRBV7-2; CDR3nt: TGTGCCAGCAGCTTAAGAGCTACAGGGAAGATGTTTCCCGGGGAGCTGTTTTTT; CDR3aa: CASSLRATGKMFPGELFF
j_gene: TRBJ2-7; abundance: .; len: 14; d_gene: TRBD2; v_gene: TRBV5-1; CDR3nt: TGCGCCAGCATGGAGGGCGGGAGGTCCTACGAGCAGTACTTC; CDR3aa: CASMEGGRSYEQYF
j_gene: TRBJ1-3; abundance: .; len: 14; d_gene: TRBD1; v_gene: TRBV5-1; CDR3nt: TGCGCCTCCTCGACAGGGCAGACTGGAAACACCATATATTTT; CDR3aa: CASSTGQTGNTIYF
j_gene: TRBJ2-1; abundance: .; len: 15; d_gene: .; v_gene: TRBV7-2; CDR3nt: TGTGCCAGCAGCTTACAGGGCTCCTCCTACAATGAGCAGTTCTTC; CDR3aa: CASSLQGSSYNEQFF
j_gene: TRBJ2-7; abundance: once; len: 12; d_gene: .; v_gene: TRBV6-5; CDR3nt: TGTGCCAGCAGGACAGGCTCCTACGAGCAGTACTTC; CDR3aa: CASRTGSYEQYF
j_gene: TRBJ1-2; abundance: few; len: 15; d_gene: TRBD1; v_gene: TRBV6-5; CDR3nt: TGTGCCAGCAGTCGGGACAGGGAACGGTTCTATGGCTACACCTTC; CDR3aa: CASSRDRERFYGYTF
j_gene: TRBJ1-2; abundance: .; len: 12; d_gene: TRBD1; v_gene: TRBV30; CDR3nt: TGTGCCTTTAGGGGACAGGTCTATGGCTACACCTTC; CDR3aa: CAFRGQVYGYTF
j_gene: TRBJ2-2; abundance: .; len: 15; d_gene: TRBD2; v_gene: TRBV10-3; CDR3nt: TGTGCCATCAGTGACAGCGGGGGTGGCACCGGGGAGCTGTTTTTT; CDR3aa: CAISDSGGGTGELFF
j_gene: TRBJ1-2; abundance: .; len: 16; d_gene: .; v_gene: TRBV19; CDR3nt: TGTGCCAGTAGTATAGTTTGGACAGCTACTAACTATGGCTACACCTTC; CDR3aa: CASSIVWTATNYGYTF
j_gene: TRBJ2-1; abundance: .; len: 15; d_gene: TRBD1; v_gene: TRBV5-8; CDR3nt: TGTGCCAGCAGCTCCTACCCGGACAGGTACAATGAGCAGTTCTTC; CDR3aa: CASSSYPDRYNEQFF
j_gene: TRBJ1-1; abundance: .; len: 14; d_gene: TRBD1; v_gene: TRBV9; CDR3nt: TGTGCCAGCAGCGCCGGGACAGAGAACACTGAAGCTTTCTTT; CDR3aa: CASSAGTENTEAFF
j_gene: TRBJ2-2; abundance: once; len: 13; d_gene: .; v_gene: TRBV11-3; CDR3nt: TGTGCCAGCAGCTTACAGGGGACCGGGGAGCTGTTTTTT; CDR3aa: CASSLQGTGELFF
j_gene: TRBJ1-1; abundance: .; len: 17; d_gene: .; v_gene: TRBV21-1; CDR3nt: TGTGCCAGCAGCAGACAGGGGGACCCCAACATGAACACTGAAGCTTTCTTT; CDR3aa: CASSRQGDPNMNTEAFF
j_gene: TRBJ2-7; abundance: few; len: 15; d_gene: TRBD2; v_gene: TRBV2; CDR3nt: TGTGCCAGCCGGTTACTAGCGGGGGACCTCTACGAGCAGTACTTC; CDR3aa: CASRLLAGDLYEQYF
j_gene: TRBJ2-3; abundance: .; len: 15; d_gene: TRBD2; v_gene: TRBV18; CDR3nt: TGTGCCAGCTCACCACCCAGCGGGGGGCTGGGTACGCAGTATTTT; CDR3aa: CASSPPSGGLGTQYF
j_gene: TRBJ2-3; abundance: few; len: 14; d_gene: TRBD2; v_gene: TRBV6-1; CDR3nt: TGTGCCAGCAGTGATCTAGCGGGGTGGAATACGCAGTATTTT; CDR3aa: CASSDLAGWNTQYF
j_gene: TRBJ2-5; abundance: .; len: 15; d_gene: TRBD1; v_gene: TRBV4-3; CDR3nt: TGCGCCAGCAGCCACTCCGGGACAGGAGGTGAGACCCAGTACTTC; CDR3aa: CASSHSGTGGETQYF
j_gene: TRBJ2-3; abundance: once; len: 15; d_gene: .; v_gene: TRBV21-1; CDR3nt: TGTGCCAGCAGCAAAGTTTGGCTAGTCACAGATACGCAGTATTTT; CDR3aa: CASSKVWLVTDTQYF
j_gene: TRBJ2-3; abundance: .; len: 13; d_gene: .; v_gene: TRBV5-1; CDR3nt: TGCGCCAGCAGCTTTTCGTTCGGAGATACGCAGTATTTT; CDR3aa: CASSFSFGDTQYF
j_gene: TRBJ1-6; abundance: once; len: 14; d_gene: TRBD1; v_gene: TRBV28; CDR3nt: TGTGCCAGCAGTTTGACAGGGGAAAATTCACCCCTCCACTTT; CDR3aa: CASSLTGENSPLHF
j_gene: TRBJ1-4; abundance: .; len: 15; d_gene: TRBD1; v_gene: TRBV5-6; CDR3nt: TGTGCCAGCAGCCCACGGACAGGCGTGGGTGAAAAACTGTTTTTT; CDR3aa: CASSPRTGVGEKLFF
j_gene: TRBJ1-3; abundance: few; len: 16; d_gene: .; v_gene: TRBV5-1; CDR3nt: TGCGCCAGCAGCCCCCCAGGACAAGACCCTGGAAACACCATATATTTT; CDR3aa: CASSPPGQDPGNTIYF
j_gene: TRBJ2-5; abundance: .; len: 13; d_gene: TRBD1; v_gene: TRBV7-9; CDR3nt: TGTGCCAGCAGCTCCAGGGGGATAGAGACCCAGTACTTC; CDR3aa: CASSSRGIETQYF
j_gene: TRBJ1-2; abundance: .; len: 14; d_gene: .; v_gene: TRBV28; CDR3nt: TGTGCCAGCATCCGGGGAGTGGAGAACTATGGCTACACCTTC; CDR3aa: CASIRGVENYGYTF
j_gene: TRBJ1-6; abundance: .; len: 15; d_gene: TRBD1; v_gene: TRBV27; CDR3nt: TGTGCCAGCAGTTTACTGGACAGGGATAATTCACCCCTCCACTTT; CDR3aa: CASSLLDRDNSPLHF
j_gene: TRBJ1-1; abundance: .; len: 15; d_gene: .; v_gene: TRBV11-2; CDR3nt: TGTGCCAGCAGCCCAGAGGTTCGTCACCTGAGGGAAGCTTTCTTT; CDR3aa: CASSPEVRHLREAFF
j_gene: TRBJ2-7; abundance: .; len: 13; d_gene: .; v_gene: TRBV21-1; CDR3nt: TGTGCCAGCAGCGGCAGGACAGGGATCGAGCAGTACTTC; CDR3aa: CASSGRTGIEQYF
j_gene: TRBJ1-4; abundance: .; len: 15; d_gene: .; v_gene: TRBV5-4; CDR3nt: TGTGCCAGCCGTGCGGGGGACGCAACTAATGAAAAACTGTTTTTT; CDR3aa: CASRAGDATNEKLFF
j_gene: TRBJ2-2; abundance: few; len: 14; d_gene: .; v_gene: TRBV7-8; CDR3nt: TGTGCCAGCAGCCATCTCCCGGAGTCCGGGGAGCTGTTTTTT; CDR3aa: CASSHLPESGELFF
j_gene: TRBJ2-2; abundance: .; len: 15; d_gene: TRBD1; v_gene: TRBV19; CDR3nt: TGTGCCAGTACCGGACAGGGCGCGAACACCGGGGAGCTGTTTTTT; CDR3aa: CASTGQGANTGELFF